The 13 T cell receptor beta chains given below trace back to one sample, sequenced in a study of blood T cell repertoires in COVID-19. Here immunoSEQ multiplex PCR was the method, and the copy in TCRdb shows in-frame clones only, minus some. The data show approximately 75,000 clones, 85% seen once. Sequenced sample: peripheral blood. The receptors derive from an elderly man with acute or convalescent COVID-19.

The CDR3 loop reads CASITQREAYEQYF. In DNA, the CDR3 is TGTGCCAGCATTACCCAGCGGGAGGCGTACGAGCAGTACTTC. The rearrangement links TRBV2 to TRBJ2-7; 9 positions agree with TRBD2. CDR3 length equals 14 residues. V shed 7 bases and J 4 bases; nucleotides not matched to a gene: 8. Germline CDR1 and CDR2: SNHLY and FYNNEI.

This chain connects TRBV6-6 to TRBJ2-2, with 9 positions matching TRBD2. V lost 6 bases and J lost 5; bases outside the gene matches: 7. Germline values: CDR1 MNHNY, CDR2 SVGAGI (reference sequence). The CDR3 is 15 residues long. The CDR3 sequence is CASSDSGSPTGELFF. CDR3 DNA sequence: TGTGCCAGCAGCGATAGCGGGAGTCCTACCGGGGAGCTGTTTTTT.

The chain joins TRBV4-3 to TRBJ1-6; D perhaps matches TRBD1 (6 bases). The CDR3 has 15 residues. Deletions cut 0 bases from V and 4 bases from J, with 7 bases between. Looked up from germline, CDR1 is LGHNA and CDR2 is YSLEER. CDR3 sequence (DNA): TGCGCCAGCAGCCAAGATACAGGGTATAATTCACCCCTCCACTTT. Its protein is CASSQDTGYNSPLHF.

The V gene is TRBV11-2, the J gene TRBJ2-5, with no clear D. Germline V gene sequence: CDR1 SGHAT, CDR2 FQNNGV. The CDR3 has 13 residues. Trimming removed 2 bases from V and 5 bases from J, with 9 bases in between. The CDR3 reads CASSLSGLETQYF. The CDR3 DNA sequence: TGTGCCAGCAGCTTATCCGGGTTGGAGACCCAGTACTTC.

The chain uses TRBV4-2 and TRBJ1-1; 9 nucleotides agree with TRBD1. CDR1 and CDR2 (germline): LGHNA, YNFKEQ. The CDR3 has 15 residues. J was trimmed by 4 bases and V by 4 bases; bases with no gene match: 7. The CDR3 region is CASSLGQGMGTEAFF. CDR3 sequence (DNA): TGTGCCAGCAGCCTGGGACAGGGAATGGGCACTGAAGCTTTCTTT.

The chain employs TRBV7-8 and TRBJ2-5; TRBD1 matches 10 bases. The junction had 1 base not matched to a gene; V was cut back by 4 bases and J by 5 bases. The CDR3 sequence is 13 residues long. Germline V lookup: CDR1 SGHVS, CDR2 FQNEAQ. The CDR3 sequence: CASSWGQGETQYF. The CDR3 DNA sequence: TGTGCCAGCAGCTGGGGACAGGGGGAGACCCAGTACTTC.

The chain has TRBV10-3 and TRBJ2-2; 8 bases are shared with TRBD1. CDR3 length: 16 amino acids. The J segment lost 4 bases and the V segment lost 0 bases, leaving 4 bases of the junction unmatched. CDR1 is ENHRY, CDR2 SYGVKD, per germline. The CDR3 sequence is CAISESGQETTGELFF. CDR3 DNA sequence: TGTGCCATCAGTGAGTCGGGACAGGAGACCACCGGGGAGCTGTTTTTT.

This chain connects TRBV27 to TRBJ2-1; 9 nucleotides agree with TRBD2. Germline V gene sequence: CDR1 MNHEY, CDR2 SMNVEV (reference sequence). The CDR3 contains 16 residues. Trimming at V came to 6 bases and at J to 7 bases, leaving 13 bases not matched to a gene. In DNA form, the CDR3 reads TGTGCCAGCAGCCCACCCGGGACTAGCAGAGTAAATGAGCAGTTCTTC. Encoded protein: CASSPPGTSRVNEQFF.

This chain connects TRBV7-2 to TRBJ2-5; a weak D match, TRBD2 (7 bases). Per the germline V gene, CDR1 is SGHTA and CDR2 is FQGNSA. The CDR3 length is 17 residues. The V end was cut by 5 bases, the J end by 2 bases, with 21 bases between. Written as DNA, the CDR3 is TGTGCCAGCAGCCCGGGACTGGGGGGGCTGACACAAGAGACCCAGTACTTC. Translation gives CASSPGLGGLTQETQYF.

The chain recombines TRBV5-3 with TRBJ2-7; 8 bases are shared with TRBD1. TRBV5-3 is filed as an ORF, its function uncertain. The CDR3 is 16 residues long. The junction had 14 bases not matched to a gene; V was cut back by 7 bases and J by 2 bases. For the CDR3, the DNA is TGTGCCAGAGCGGGCGCGCGGACAGGGTATGCCTACGAGCAGTACTTC. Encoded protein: CARAGARTGYAYEQYF.

CDR3 coding DNA: TGTGCCAGCAGCTTACCTAGCGGGAAGGAGACCCAGTACTTC. It translates to CASSLPSGKETQYF. The chain employs TRBV7-9 and TRBJ2-5; 9 bases map to TRBD2. Germline-derived CDR1 and CDR2 are SEHNR and FQNEAQ (reference sequence). The length of the CDR3 is 14 residues. Trimming at V came to 2 bases and at J to 5 bases, leaving 3 bases not matched to a gene.

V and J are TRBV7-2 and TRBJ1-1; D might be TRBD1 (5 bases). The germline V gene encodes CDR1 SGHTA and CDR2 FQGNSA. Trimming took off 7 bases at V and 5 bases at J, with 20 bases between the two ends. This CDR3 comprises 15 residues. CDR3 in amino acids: CASNSRSGAMTEAFF. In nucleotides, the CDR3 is TGTGCCAGCAACTCACGAAGTGGGGCGATGACTGAAGCTTTCTTT. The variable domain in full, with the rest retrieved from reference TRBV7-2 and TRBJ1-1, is GAGVSQSPSNKVTEKGKDVELRCDPISGHTALYWYRQSLGQGLEFLIYFQGNSAPDKSGLPSDRFSAERTGGSVSTLTIQRTQQEDSAVYLCASNSRSGAMTEAFFGQGTRLTVV.

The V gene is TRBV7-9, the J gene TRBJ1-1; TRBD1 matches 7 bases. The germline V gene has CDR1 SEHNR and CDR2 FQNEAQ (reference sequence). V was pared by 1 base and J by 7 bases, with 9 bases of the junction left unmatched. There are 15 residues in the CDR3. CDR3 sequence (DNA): TGTGCCAGCAGCTTAGGACAGGGAAGGAGTGTTGAAGCTTTCTTT. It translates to CASSLGQGRSVEAFF.